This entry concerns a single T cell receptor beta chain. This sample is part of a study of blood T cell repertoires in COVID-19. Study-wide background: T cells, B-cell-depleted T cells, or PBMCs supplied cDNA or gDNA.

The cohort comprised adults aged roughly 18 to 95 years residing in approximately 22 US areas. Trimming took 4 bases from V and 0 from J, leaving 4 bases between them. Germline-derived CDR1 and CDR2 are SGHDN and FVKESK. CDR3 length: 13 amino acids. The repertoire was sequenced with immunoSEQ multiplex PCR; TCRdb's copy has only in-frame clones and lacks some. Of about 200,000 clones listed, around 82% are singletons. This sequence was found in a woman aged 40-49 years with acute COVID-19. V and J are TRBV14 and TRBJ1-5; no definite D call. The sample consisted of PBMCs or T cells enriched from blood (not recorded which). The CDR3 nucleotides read TGTGCCAGCAGCCTCAATAGCAATCAGCCCCAGCATTTT. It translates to CASSLNSNQPQHF.